This T cell receptor (beta chain) was captured in a study of T cells in Graves' hyperthyroidism and ophthalmopathy. Study-level information: The authors collected peripheral blood at initial diagnosis, before any treatment.

Researchers amplified the TCR beta CDR3 regions from RNA transcripts. Initially, a first-round RT-PCR of the TCR CDR3 employed the HTBI primer set. One entry per CDR3 protein results from TCRdb running MiXCR on the multiplex PCR reads. The table has over 400,000 distinct CDR3 sequences, about 20% seen once. Study results and limitations: A 13 V-J signature model discriminated ophthalmopathy versus stable hyperthyroidism. Blood held most thyroid clonotypes expanded above 0.001 frequency.

Trimming stripped 0 bases from V and 7 bases from J, with 12 bases between. Per the germline V gene, CDR1 is SGHAT and CDR2 is FQNNGV. The CDR3 totals 14 residues. Each diagnosis was grounded in clinical symptoms, serum thyroxine and TRAb, thyroid ultrasound, and orbital computed tomography. At least ten counts were recorded for this clonotype. Its target is unknown. The gene calls are TRBV11-2 and TRBJ2-5; D gene uncertain. The sequence was collected from an older woman with Graves' ophthalmopathy. The sequenced material came from blood. CDR3: CASSLEAVRGTQYF. CDR3 sequence (DNA): TGTGCCAGCAGCTTAGAGGCGGTCAGAGGGACCCAGTACTTC.